One and the same sample provided the 7 T cell receptor beta chains below, sequenced in a study of glioma-infiltrating T cells. Using RNA template, CDR3s of TCR alpha and beta were amplified with iRepertoire arm-PCR. TCRdb itself ran the multiplex PCR reads through MiXCR, one entry per CDR3 protein. In the table there are 95,000 to 110,000 distinct CDR3 sequences, around 28% of which are singletons. The material sequenced was glioma tissue, nonneoplastic brain tissue, or PBMCs (not recorded which). The origin of the receptors is a human donor with low-grade glioma or glioblastoma, undergoing nonglioma brain surgery, or in good health (not recorded which).

Worth noting for this clonotype: A much larger clone differs from this one at a single base, so this may be a read error. The CDR3 here is CASIQGRGVAADTQYF. As DNA, the CDR3 is TGTGCCAGCATCCAAGGTAGGGGCGTCGCGGCAGATACGCAGTATTTT. This chain joins TRBV3-1 and TRBJ2-3, with a weak D call TRBD1 (5 bases). Germline loops: CDR1 LGHDT, CDR2 YNNKEL (reference sequence). The CDR3 consists of 16 residues.

Remarks on this clonotype: A read error is possible here, since a much larger clone lies one base away. V is TRBV7-2 and J is TRBJ2-7; perhaps TRBD1 as D (6 bases). Trimming took off 7 bases at V and 5 bases at J, with 21 bases between the two ends. Germline values: CDR1 SGHTA, CDR2 FQGNSA. This CDR3 has 15 amino acids. The CDR3 DNA sequence: TGTGCCAGCAATCCCCAGGGGCTAGAGGGGCACGAGCAGTACTTC. This sequence encodes CASNPQGLEGHEQYF.

In this sample, this clonotype turned up many times. This chain uses TRBV28 with TRBJ1-5; D not certain. Germline V gives CDR1 MDHEN, CDR2 SYDVKM. The CDR3 has 13 amino acids. V was trimmed by 3 bases and J by 11 bases, leaving 14 bases between them. The CDR3 nucleotides are TGTGCCAGCAGTTTCCCCGGGAGAGTGGCCCAGCATTTT. This gives the protein CASSFPGRVAQHF.

On this clonotype itself: A read error may be the cause here, since a much bigger clone is one base away. The chain carries TRBV6-1 and TRBJ2-1, with D perhaps given as TRBD1 or TRBD2 (5 bases each). The germline V and J ends were trimmed by 5 bases and 0 bases, with 23 bases remaining between them. The CDR3 runs to 19 residues. Germline CDR1 and CDR2: MNHNS and SASEGT. CDR3 in DNA: TGTGCCAGCAGTAGTCGTGGGACGGTTGGAGCGGTCTCCTACAATGAGCAGTTCTTC. Protein sequence: CASSSRGTVGAVSYNEQFF.

The chain combines TRBV3-1 with TRBJ2-1, with D possibly matching TRBD2 (5 bases). V gave up 0 bases and J gave up 6 bases, with 12 bases separating them. The CDR3 extends over 15 amino acids. The germline V gene encodes CDR1 LGHDT and CDR2 YNNKEL (reference sequence). In DNA, the CDR3 is TGTGCCAGCAGCCAAGAAGGGAGAAGGGTCAATGAGCAGTTCTTC. Amino acid sequence: CASSQEGRRVNEQFF.

This clonotype was observed at least ten times. This chain links TRBV7-2 with TRBJ2-2; no clear D. Looked up from germline, CDR1 is SGHTA and CDR2 is FQGNSA. Trimming took 8 bases from V and 0 from J, leaving 7 bases between them. This CDR3 comprises 13 residues. As DNA, the CDR3 is TGTGCCAGCTTGAGACCGAACACCGGGGAGCTGTTTTTT. The encoded protein is CASLRPNTGELFF.

Concerning this clonotype: A much larger clonotype is one base distant, so this may be a read error. This chain connects TRBV27 to TRBJ1-2, with no clear D. The germline V and J ends were trimmed by 3 bases and 5 bases, with 13 bases remaining between them. The CDR3 loop spans 14 amino acids. Germline CDR1 and CDR2: MNHEY and SMNVEV (reference sequence). CDR3 protein: CASSLGLLSYGYTF. DNA for the CDR3: TGTGCCAGCAGTTTGGGCTTACTCTCGTATGGCTACACCTTC.